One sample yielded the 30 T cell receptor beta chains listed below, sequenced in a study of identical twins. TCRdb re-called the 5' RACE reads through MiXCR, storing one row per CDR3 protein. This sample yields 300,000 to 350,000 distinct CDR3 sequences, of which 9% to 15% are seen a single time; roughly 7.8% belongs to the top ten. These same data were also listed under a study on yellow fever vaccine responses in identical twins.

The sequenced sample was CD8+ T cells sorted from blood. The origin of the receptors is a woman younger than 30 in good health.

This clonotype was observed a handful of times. The CDR3 is CASSLGRMEDTEAFF. CDR3 in DNA: TGTGCCAGCAGCCTCGGTCGTATGGAGGACACTGAAGCTTTCTTT. The V gene is TRBV6-1, the J gene TRBJ1-1; D not certain. V lost 6 bases, J lost 3 bases, and 17 bases lay in between. CDR3 length: 15 amino acids. CDR1 is MNHNS, CDR2 SASEGT, per germline.

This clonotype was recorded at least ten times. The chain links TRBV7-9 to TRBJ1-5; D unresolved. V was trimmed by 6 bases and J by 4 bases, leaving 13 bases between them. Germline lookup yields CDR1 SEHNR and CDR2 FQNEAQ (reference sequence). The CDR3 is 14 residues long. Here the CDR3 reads CASSLVGGNQPQHF. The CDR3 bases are TGTGCCAGCAGTTTGGTAGGCGGAAATCAGCCCCAGCATTTT.

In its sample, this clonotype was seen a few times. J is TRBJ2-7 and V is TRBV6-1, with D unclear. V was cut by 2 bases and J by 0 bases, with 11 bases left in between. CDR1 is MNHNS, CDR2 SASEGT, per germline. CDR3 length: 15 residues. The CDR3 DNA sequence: TGTGCCAGCAGTGAATCCGCAGGCGCCTCCTACGAGCAGTACTTC. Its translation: CASSESAGASYEQYF.

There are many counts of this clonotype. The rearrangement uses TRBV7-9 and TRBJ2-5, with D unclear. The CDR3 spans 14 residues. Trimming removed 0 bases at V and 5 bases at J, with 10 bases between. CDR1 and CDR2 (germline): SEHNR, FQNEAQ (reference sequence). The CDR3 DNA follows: TGTGCCAGCAGCTTAGCAGTAGTTGGTGAGACCCAGTACTTC. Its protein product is CASSLAVVGETQYF. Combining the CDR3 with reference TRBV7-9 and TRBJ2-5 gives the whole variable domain DTGVSQNPRHKITKRGQNVTFRCDPISEHNRLYWYRQTLGQGPEFLTYFQNEAQLEKSRLLSDRFSAERPKGSFSTLEIQRTEQGDSAMYLCASSLAVVGETQYFGPGTRLLVL.

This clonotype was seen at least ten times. The CDR3 DNA sequence: TGTGCCAGCAGCGAGGGGGGGTACAGCTCCTACGAGCAGTACTTC. Translating it yields CASSEGGYSSYEQYF. The chain carries TRBV9 and TRBJ2-7; perhaps TRBD2 as D (7 bases). The CDR3 sequence is 15 residues long. The V gene's germline CDR1 is SGDLS and CDR2 YYNGEE. Between the trimmed V and J ends, which lost 3 bases and 0 bases, there was a span of 13 bases.

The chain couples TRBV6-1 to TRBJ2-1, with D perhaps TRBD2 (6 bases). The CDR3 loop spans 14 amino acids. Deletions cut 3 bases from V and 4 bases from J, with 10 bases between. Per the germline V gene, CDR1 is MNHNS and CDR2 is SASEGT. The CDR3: CASSEGGRYNEQFF. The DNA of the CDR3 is TGTGCCAGCAGTGAGGGAGGCAGATACAATGAGCAGTTCTTC.

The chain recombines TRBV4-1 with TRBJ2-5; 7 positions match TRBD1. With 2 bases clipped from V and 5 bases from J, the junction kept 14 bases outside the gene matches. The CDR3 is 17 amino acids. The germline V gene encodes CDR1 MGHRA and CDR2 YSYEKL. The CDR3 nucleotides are TGCGCCAGCAGCCAATTTTACGGGGACAGCCTCAAGGAGACCCAGTACTTC. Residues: CASSQFYGDSLKETQYF.

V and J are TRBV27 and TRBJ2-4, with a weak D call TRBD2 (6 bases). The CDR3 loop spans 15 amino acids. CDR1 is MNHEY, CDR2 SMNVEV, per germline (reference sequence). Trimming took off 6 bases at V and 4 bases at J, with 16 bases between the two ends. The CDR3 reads CASSNGGALKNIQYF. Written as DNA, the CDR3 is TGTGCCAGCAGCAACGGAGGGGCACTTAAAAACATTCAGTACTTC.

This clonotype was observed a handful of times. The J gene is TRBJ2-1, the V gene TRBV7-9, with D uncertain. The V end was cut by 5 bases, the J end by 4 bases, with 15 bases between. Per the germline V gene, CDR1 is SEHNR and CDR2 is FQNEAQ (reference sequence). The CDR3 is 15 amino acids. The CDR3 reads CASSRDSYDYNEQFF. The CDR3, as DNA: TGTGCCAGCAGCCGAGATAGCTATGATTACAATGAGCAGTTCTTC.

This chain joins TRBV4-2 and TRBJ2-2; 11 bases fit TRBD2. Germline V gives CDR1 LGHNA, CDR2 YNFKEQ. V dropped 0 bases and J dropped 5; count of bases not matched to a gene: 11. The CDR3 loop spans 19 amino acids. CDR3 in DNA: TGTGCCAGCAGCCAAGATATAATAGCGGGGGGGCTTGGAACCGGGGAGCTGTTTTTT. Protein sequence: CASSQDIIAGGLGTGELFF.

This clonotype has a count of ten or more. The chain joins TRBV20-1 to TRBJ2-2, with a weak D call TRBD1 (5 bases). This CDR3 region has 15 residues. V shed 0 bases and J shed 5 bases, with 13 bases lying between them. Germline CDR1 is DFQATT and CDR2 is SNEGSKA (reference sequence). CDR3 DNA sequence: TGCAGTGCTAGAGATGGGCAGGGTTCTACCGGGGAGCTGTTTTTT. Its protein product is CSARDGQGSTGELFF.

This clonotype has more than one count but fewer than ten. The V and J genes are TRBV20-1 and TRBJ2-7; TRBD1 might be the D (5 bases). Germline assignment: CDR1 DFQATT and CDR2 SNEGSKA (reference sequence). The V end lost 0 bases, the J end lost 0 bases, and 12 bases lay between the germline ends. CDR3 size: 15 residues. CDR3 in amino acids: CSARDLRQSSYEQYV. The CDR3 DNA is TGCAGTGCTAGAGACCTCCGACAGAGCTCCTACGAGCAGTACGTC.

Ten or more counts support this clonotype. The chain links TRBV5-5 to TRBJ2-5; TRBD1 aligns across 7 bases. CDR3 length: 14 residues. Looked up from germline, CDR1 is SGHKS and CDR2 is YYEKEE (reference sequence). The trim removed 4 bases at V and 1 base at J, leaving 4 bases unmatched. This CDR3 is CASSTTGAQETQYF. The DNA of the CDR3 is TGTGCCAGCAGCACAACAGGGGCCCAAGAGACCCAGTACTTC. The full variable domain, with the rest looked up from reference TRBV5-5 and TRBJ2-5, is DAGVTQSPTHLIKTRGQQVTLRCSPISGHKSVSWYQQVLGQGPQFIFQYYEKEERGRGNFPDRFSARQFPNYSSELNVNALLLGDSALYLCASSTTGAQETQYFGPGTRLLVL.

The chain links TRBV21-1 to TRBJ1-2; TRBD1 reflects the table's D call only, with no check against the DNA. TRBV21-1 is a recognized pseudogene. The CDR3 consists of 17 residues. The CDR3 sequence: CASSTPGQKECPYGYTF. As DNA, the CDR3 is TGTGCCAGCAGCACTCCTGGGCAGAAGGAATGTCCCTATGGCTACACCTTC.

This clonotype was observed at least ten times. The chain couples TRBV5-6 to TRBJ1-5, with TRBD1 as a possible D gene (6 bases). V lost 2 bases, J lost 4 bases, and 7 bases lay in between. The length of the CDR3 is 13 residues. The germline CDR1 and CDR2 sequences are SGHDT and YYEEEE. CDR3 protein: CASSFTGNQPQHF. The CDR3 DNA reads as TGTGCCAGCAGCTTTACAGGGAATCAGCCCCAGCATTTT.

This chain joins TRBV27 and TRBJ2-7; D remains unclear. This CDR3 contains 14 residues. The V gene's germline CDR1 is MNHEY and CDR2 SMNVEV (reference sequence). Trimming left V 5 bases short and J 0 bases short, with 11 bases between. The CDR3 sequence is CASSPRVLSYEQYF. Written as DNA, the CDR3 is TGTGCCAGCAGTCCCCGGGTCCTCTCCTACGAGCAGTACTTC.

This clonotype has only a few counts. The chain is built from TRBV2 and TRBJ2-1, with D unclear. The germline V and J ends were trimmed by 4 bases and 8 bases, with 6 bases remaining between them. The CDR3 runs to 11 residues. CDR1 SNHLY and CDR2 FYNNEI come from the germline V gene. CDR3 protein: CASSGKDEQFF. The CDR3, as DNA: TGTGCCAGCAGTGGTAAGGATGAGCAGTTCTTC.

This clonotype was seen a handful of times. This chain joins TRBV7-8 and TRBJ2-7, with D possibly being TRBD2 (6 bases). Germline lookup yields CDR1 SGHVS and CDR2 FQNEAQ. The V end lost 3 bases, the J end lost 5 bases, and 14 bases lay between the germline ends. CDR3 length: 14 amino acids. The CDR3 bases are TGTGCCAGCAGCTTGGCGGGGTCCTTGGACGAGCAGTACTTC. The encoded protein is CASSLAGSLDEQYF.

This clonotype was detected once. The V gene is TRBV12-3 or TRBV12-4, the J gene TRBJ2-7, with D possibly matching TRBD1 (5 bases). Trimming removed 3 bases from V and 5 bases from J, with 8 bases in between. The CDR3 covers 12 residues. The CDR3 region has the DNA TGTGCCAGCAGTTTTGGGGCCGACGAGCAGTACGTC. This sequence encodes CASSFGADEQYV.

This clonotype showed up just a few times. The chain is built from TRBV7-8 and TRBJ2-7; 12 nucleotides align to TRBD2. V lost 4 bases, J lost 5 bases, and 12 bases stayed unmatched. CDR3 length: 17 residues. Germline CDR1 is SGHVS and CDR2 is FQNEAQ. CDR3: CASSSGLAGSPLHEQYF. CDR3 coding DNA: TGTGCCAGCAGCTCCGGACTAGCGGGAAGCCCTCTCCACGAGCAGTACTTC.

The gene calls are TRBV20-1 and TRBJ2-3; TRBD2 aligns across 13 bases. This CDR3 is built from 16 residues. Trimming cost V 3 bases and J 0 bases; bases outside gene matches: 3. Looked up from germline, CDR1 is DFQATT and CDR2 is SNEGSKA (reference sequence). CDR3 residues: CSARGLAGRSTDTQYF. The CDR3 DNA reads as TGCAGTGCTAGGGGACTAGCGGGGAGAAGCACAGATACGCAGTATTTT.

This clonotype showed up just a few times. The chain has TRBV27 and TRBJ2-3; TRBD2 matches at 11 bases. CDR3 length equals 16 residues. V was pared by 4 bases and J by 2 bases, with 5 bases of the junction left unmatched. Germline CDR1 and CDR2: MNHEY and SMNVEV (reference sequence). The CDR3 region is CASSSTSGRTTDTQYF. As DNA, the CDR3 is TGTGCCAGCAGTTCTACTAGCGGGAGAACCACAGATACGCAGTATTTT.

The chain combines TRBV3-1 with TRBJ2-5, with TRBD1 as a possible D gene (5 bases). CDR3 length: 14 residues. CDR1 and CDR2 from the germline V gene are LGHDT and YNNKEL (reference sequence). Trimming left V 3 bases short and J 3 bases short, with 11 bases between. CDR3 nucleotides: TGTGCCAGCAGCCACCCCGACAGTAAAGAGACCCAGTACTTC. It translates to CASSHPDSKETQYF.

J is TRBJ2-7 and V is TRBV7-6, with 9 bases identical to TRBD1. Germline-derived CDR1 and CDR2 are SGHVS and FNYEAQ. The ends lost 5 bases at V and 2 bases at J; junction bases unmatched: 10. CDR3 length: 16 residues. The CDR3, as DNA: TGTGCCAGCAGCCTAGGGACAGGGCCAAAGGCCTACGAGCAGTACTTC. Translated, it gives CASSLGTGPKAYEQYF.

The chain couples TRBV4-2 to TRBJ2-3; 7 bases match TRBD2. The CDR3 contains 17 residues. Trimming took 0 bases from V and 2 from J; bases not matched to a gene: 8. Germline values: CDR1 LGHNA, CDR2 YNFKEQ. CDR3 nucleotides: TGTGCCAGCAGCCAAGATGGGGCTAGCGGACACACAGATACGCAGTATTTT. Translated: CASSQDGASGHTDTQYF.

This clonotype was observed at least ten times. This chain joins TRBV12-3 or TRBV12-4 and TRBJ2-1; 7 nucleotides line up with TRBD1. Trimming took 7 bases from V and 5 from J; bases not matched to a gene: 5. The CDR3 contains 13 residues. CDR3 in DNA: TGTGCCAGCAATCCCAGGGGGAACAATGAGCAGTTCTTC. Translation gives CASNPRGNNEQFF.

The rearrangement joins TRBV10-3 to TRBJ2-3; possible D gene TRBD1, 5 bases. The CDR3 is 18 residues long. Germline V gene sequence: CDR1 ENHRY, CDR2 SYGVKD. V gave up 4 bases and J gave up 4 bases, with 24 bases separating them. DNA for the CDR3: TGTGCCATCAGTGCAACTATGGGGCTCCCTTCCAACTCAGATACGCAGTATTTT. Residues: CAISATMGLPSNSDTQYF.

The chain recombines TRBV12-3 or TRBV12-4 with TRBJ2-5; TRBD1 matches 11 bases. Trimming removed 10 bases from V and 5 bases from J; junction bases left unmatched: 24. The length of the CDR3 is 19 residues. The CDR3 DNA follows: TGTGCCATCTGTCCCGGCCCCCGGGACAGGGGGTTGCCGGGCGAGACCCAGTACTTC. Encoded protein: CAICPGPRDRGLPGETQYF.

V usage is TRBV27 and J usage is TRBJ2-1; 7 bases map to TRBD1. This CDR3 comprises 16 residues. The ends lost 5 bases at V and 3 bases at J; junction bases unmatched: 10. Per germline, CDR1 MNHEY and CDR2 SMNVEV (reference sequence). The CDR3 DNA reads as TGTGCCAGCAGTCCAACCATAGGGACAGACTACAATGAGCAGTTCTTC. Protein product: CASSPTIGTDYNEQFF.

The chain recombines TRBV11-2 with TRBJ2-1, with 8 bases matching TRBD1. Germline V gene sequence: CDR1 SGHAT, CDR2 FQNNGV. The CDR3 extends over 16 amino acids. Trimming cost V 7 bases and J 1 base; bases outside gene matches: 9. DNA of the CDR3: TGTGCCAGCACGCTCGTCACAGGGGGATCCTACAATGAGCAGTTCTTC. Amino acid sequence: CASTLVTGGSYNEQFF.